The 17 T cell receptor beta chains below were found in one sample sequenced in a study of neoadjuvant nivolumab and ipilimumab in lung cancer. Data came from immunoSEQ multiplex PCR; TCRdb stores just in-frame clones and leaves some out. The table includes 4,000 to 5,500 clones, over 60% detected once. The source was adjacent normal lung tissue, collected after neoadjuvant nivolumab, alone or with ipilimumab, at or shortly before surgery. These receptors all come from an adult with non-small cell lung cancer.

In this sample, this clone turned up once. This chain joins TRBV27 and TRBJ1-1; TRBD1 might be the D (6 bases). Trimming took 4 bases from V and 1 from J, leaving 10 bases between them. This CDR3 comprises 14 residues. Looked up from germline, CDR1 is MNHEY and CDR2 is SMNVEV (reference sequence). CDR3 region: CASSSLQGNTEAFF. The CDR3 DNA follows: TGTGCCAGCAGTTCCCTACAGGGGAACACTGAAGCTTTCTTT.

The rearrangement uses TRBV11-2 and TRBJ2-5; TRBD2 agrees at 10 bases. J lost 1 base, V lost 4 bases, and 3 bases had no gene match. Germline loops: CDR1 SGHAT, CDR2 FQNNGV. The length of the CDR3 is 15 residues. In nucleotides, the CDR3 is TGTGCCAGCAGCTCCAGCGGGGGGGGCCAAGAGACCCAGTACTTC. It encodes CASSSSGGGQETQYF.

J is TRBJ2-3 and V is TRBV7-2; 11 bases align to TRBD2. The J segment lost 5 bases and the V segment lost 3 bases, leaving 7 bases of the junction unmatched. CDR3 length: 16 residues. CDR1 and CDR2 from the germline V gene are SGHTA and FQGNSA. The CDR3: CASSLSGTSGGDTQYF. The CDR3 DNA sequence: TGTGCCAGCAGCTTGAGTGGGACTAGCGGAGGAGATACGCAGTATTTT.

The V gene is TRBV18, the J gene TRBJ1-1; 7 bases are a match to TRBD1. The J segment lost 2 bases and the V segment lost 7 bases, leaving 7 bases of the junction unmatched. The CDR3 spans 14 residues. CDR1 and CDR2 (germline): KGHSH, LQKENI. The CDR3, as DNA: TGTGCCAGCTTTCAGGGGGGGCGTAACACTGAAGCTTTCTTT. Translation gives CASFQGGRNTEAFF.

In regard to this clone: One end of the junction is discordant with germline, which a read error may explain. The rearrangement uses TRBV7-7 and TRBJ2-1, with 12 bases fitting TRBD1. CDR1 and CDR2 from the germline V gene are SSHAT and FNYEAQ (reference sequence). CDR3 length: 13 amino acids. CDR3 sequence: CASSRDRGHEQFF. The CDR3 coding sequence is TGTGCTAGCAGCCGGGACAGGGGGCATGAGCAGTTCTTC.

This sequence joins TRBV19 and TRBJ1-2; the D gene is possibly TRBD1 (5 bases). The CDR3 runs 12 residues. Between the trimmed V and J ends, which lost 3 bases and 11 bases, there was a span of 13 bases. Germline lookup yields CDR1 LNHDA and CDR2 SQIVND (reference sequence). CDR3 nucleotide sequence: TGTGCCAGTAGTATCCCGCAGGGTTCATACACCTTC. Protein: CASSIPQGSYTF.

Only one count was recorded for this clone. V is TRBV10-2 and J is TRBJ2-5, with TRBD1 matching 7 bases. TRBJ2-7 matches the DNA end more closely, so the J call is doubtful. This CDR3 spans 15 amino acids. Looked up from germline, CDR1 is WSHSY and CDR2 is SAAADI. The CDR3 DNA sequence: TGCGCCAGCAGACGACAGGGATTTGGGACCTACGAGCAGTACTTC. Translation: CASRRQGFGTYEQYF.

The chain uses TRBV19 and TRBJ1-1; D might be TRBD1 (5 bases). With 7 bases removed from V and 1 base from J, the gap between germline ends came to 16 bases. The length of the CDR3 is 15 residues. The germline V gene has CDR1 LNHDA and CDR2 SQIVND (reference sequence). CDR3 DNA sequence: TGTGCCAGTACTCAGCAGAACAGGCAGAACACTGAAGCTTTCTTT. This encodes CASTQQNRQNTEAFF.

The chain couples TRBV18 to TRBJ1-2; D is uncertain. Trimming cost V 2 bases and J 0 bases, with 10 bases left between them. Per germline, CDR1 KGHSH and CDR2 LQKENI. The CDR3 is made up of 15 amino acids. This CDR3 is CASSPSGSSNYGYTF. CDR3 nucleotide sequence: TGTGCCAGCTCACCATCGGGGTCTTCTAACTATGGCTACACCTTC.

CDR3 bases: TGTGCCAGCAGCTTGGCCTTAACTTCCAATTTCAATGAGCAGTTCTTC. Translating it yields CASSLALTSNFNEQFF. The J gene is TRBJ2-1, the V gene TRBV5-6; no firm D call. The CDR3 length is 16 residues. Germline loops: CDR1 SGHDT, CDR2 YYEEEE. V was clipped by 0 bases and J by 6 bases, with 16 bases between them. The variable domain in full, with the rest retrieved from reference TRBV5-6 and TRBJ2-1, is DAGVTQSPTHLIKTRGQQVTLRCSPKSGHDTVSWYQQALGQGPQFIFQYYEEEERQRGNFPDRFSGHQFPNYSSELNVNALLLGDSALYLCASSLALTSNFNEQFFGPGTRLTVL.

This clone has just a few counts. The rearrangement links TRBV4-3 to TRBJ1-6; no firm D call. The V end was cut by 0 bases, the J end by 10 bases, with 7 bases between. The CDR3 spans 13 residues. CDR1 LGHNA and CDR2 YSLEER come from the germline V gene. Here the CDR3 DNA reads TGCGCCAGCAGCCAAGACTTATTGTCACCCCTCCACTTT. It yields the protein CASSQDLLSPLHF.

CDR3 DNA: TGTGCCAGCAGTCTTTCTGTTGGGGTAAGGTACACTGAAGCTTTCTTT. It specifies CASSLSVGVRYTEAFF. The chain couples TRBV28 to TRBJ1-1; unclear D gene. V lost 5 bases to trimming and J lost 3 bases, with 19 bases between them. The CDR3 loop spans 16 amino acids. The germline V gene encodes CDR1 MDHEN and CDR2 SYDVKM.

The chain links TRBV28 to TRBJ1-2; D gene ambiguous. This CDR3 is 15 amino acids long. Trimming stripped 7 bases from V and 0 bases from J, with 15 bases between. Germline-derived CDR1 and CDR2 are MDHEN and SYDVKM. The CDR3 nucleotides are TGTGCCAGCAACCTGGGAGGGTCCCCTAACTATGGCTACACCTTC. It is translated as CASNLGGSPNYGYTF.

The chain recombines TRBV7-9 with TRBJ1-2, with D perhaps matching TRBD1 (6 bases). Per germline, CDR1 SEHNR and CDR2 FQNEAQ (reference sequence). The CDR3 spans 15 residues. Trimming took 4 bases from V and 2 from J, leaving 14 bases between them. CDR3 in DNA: TGTGCCAGCAGCTCCTTGGACAGACTAAACTATGGCTACACCTTC. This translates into CASSSLDRLNYGYTF.

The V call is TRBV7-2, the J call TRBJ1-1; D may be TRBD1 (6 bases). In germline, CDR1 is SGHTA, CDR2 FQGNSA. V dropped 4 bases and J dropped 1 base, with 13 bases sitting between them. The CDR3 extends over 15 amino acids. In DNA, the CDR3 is TGTGCCAGCAGCTGGATGGGGGCCCAGAACACTGAAGCTTTCTTT. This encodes CASSWMGAQNTEAFF. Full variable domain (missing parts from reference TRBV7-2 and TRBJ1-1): GAGVSQSPSNKVTEKGKDVELRCDPISGHTALYWYRQSLGQGLEFLIYFQGNSAPDKSGLPSDRFSAERTGGSVSTLTIQRTQQEDSAVYLCASSWMGAQNTEAFFGQGTRLTVV.

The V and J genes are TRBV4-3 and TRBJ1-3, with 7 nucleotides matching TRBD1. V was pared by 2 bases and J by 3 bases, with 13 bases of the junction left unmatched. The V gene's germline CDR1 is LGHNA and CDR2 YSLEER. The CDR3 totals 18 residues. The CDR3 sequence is CASSQTHPGQVFGNTIYF. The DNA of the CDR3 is TGCGCCAGCAGCCAAACCCATCCAGGACAGGTTTTTGGAAACACCATATATTTT.

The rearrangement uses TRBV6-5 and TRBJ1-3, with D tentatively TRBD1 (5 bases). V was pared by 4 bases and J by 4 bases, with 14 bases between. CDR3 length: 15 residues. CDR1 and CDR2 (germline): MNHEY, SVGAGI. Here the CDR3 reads CASSSGGTFGNTIYF. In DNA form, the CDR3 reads TGTGCCAGCAGTTCGGGGGGTACGTTCGGAAACACCATATATTTT.